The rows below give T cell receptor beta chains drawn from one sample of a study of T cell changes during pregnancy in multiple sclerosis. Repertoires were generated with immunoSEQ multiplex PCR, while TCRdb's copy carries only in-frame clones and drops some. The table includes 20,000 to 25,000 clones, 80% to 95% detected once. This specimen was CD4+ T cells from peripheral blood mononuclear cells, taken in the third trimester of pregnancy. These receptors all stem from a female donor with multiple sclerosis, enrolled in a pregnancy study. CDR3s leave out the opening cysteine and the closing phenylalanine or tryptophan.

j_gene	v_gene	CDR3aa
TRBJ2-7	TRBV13	ASSLSYEQY
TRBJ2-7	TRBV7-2	ASSFSGWMY
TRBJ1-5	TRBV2	ASSAQPGQPQH
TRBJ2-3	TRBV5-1	ASSLVQPSTDTQY
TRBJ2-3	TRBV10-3	AISSGLAGTDTQY
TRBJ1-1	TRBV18	ASSPGGDTEAF
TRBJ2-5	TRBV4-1	ASSQGGLQETQY
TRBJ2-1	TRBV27	ASSLWGGTGARNEQF
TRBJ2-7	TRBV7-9	ASSLDRYYEQY
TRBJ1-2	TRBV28	ASSLPRHAIAGYT
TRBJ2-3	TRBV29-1	SVEGGRGLSTDTQY